This T cell receptor beta chain was observed in a study of beta chain features in type 1 diabetes. The study's findings and limits: In all four CD4+ subsets, TCRB CDR3 length was significantly, moderately reduced in type 1 diabetes. A greater similarity of naive, central memory and Treg TCRB repertoires was seen among patients than among healthy donors. Cells with high TCR expression could be over-represented by cDNA sequencing.

This clone was seen a few times. What it recognizes is unknown. Investigators reverse transcribed all isolated RNA, so they sequenced expressed TCRB transcripts. Each sample of naive, central memory or regulatory T cells had, on average, around 3.3 million reads. Method: immunoSEQ multiplex PCR; TCRdb's copy keeps in-frame clones and lacks some. The data show fewer than 55,000 clones, around 40% seen once. The V end lost 7 bases, the J end lost 4 bases, and 22 bases lay between the germline ends. From germline, CDR1 is MDHEN and CDR2 SYDVKM. This CDR3 region has 16 residues. What was sequenced was Tregs from blood. The chain recombines TRBV28 with TRBJ1-1; TRBD1 might be the D (6 bases). The receptor's source is a man aged 25 to 45 with type 1 diabetes. CDR3: CASKYGTFGGRTEAFF. CDR3 DNA: TGTGCCAGCAAGTACGGCACTTTTGGGGGCCGCACTGAAGCTTTCTTT.